These T cell receptor beta chains were read from a single sample in a study of blood T cell repertoires in COVID-19. Only in-frame clones appear in the TCRdb table, and some are missing; sequencing was by immunoSEQ multiplex PCR. The table lists some 180,000 clones, approximately 86% of them singletons, with about 5.5% in the top ten. Material for sequencing was PBMCs or T cells enriched from blood (not recorded which). Receptors were obtained from a woman aged 55-75 years with acute COVID-19. The conserved cysteine and the conserved F or W are not part of the CDR3 here. A D gene is named only where the DNA matches it firmly.

V gene,D gene,J gene,CDR3 protein
TRBV4-2,.,TRBJ1-5,ASSQDLYSNQPQH
TRBV6-1,.,TRBJ2-6,ASSDRDNLPTPSGANVLT
TRBV6-6,.,TRBJ1-3,ASSYGGPGNTIY
TRBV19,.,TRBJ1-2,ASSIMTVPNYGYT
TRBV7-9,TRBD1,TRBJ1-4,ASSILQGAPGEKLF
TRBV5-8,.,TRBJ1-1,ASSLGYGSTEAF
TRBV2,.,TRBJ1-1,ASSKQVLNTEAF
TRBV12-3/TRBV12-4,TRBD1,TRBJ1-1,ASSPDRGGEAF
TRBV27,.,TRBJ1-1,ASSPGWGGAITEAF
TRBV5-1,.,TRBJ2-2,ASSLINEPNTGELF
TRBV11-2,.,TRBJ1-6,ASSLVQGDSPLH
TRBV30,TRBD1,TRBJ1-3,AWSRDSFSGNTIY
TRBV11-3,.,TRBJ2-5,ASSLSGVGETQY
TRBV11-2,.,TRBJ1-2,ASSLEEYGYT
TRBV4-1,.,TRBJ2-1,ASSLRGGDEQF
TRBV5-5,.,TRBJ2-3,ASSWAEDTQY
TRBV28,.,TRBJ1-5,ASTQGQGWGDQPQH
TRBV6-4,TRBD2,TRBJ2-3,ASSVQRGEDTQY
TRBV3-1/TRBV3-2,.,TRBJ1-3,ASSQGQGLNTIY
TRBV27,.,TRBJ2-2,ASSPSWSGTGELF
TRBV6-5,TRBD2,TRBJ2-5,ATGRGLAGETQY
TRBV7-2,TRBD1,TRBJ1-3,ASSRMDRGSGNTIY
TRBV13,.,TRBJ1-5,ASSSGAGNQPQH
TRBV24-1,TRBD1,TRBJ2-7,ATPGQGLSEQY
TRBV5-4,.,TRBJ2-3,ASSHPSAGHKRTDTQY
TRBV7-2,TRBD1,TRBJ2-1,ASSSPGDRVKGEQF
TRBV21-1,.,TRBJ1-1,ASSNSDSPEEAF
TRBV4-3,TRBD1,TRBJ1-1,ASGDSREAF
TRBV9,TRBD2,TRBJ2-7,ASSAGYRTSATYEQY
TRBV27,.,TRBJ2-3,ASSFSTGTDTQY
TRBV11-2,TRBD1,TRBJ1-5,ASSLGQGINQPQH
TRBV19,TRBD1,TRBJ1-6,ATENGTDNSPLH
TRBV7-2,TRBD1,TRBJ1-5,ASSSGQGAFQPQH
TRBV11-2,.,TRBJ1-2,ASRTGGGLGYGYT
TRBV2,.,TRBJ1-4,ASTRGEGEKLF
TRBV4-3,TRBD2,TRBJ2-3,ASSPHPAGGGTDTQY
TRBV28,.,TRBJ1-1,ASISNAAGGVTEAF
TRBV28,TRBD1,TRBJ1-2,ASSLTGGSYGYT
TRBV10-2,.,TRBJ2-2,ARTDYSNTGELF
TRBV9,TRBD1,TRBJ1-5,ASSVSDRGNQPQH
TRBV30,TRBD1,TRBJ1-2,AWATDRESYT
TRBV4-1,TRBD1,TRBJ1-5,ASSQLEQTGNQPQH
TRBV24-1,.,TRBJ2-1,ATSESVLGAYNEQF